The rows below give T cell receptor beta chains drawn from one sample of a study of T-cell memory formation after mild COVID-19. TCRdb reprocessed the 5' RACE reads with MiXCR, giving one entry per CDR3 protein. The table lists nearly 110,000 distinct CDR3 sequences, over 15% of them singletons. Sequenced: PBMCs or a T cell subset sorted from them (not recorded which). The receptors originated from an adult woman who had mild COVID-19 (a few samples of this study predate the infection). Cell type and time point are not known. The CDR3 runs from the conserved cysteine through the conserved F or W. Fields, in order: V gene, J gene, CDR3 length, clone size, D gene, CDR3 DNA, CDR3 protein. The D gene is left open where the match is weak. Rows give clone size only sometimes, using once, few, many, or a class for an expanded clone.

V: TRBV6-5; J: TRBJ2-2; length: 15; size: NA; D: NA; DNA: TGTGCCAGCAGTTACTCATCGGGGGTGGCCGGGGAGCTGTTTTTT; CDR3: CASSYSSGVAGELFF
V: TRBV24-1; J: TRBJ2-1; length: 11; size: NA; D: NA; DNA: TGTGCCACCAGTCAGGTAAATGAGCAGTTCTTC; CDR3: CATSQVNEQFF
V: TRBV5-6; J: TRBJ2-1; length: 14; size: few; D: NA; DNA: TGTGCCAGCTCCGGGGGACCCACCTACAATGAGCAGTTCTTC; CDR3: CASSGGPTYNEQFF
V: TRBV14; J: TRBJ2-1; length: 15; size: many; D: NA; DNA: TGTGCCAGCAGCCACCCCTCGGGAGTGGGTAATGAGCAGTTCTTC; CDR3: CASSHPSGVGNEQFF
V: TRBV7-2; J: TRBJ2-7; length: 12; size: few; D: NA; DNA: TGTGCCACTACGGACGGGATCTACGAGCAGTACTTC; CDR3: CATTDGIYEQYF
V: TRBV12-3/TRBV12-4; J: TRBJ2-6; length: 17; size: few; D: TRBD1; DNA: TGTGCCAGCACCGAGACAGGGCGATCTTCTGGGGCCAACGTCCTGACTTTC; CDR3: CASTETGRSSGANVLTF
V: TRBV6-1; J: TRBJ1-2; length: 13; size: NA; D: NA; DNA: TGTGCCAGCAGTGAAGCGGGCCGCTATGGCTACACCTTC; CDR3: CASSEAGRYGYTF
V: TRBV28; J: TRBJ2-7; length: 14; size: NA; D: NA; DNA: TGTGCCAGCAGTTCGGGCCAGAAACCCTACGAGCAGTACTTC; CDR3: CASSSGQKPYEQYF
V: TRBV11-2; J: TRBJ2-5; length: 14; size: NA; D: NA; DNA: TGTGCCAGCAGCTTAGATCAGGGCCAAGAGACCCAGTACTTC; CDR3: CASSLDQGQETQYF
V: TRBV7-9; J: TRBJ1-1; length: 14; size: few; D: NA; DNA: TGTGCCAGCAGCTTAGGTGGGGTCGACACTGAAGCTTTCTTT; CDR3: CASSLGGVDTEAFF
V: TRBV29-1; J: TRBJ2-2; length: 12; size: few; D: NA; DNA: TGCAGCGTTGAATCTAACACCGGGGAGCTGTTTTTT; CDR3: CSVESNTGELFF
V: TRBV5-1; J: TRBJ1-2; length: 14; size: NA; D: NA; DNA: TGCGCCAGCAGCTCCGCGACAGAAAACTATGGCTACACCTTC; CDR3: CASSSATENYGYTF
V: TRBV6-5; J: TRBJ1-1; length: 13; size: few; D: NA; DNA: TGTGCCAGCAGTTACTCGACAGGAACTGAAGCTTTCTTT; CDR3: CASSYSTGTEAFF
V: TRBV4-1; J: TRBJ1-1; length: 15; size: many; D: NA; DNA: TGCGCCAGCAGTACTAATGAGGGGATGAACACTGAAGCTTTCTTT; CDR3: CASSTNEGMNTEAFF
V: TRBV6-5; J: TRBJ2-3; length: 15; size: few; D: NA; DNA: TGTGCCAGCACCGGAGGACGGTGGGGAACAGATACGCAGTATTTT; CDR3: CASTGGRWGTDTQYF
V: TRBV9; J: TRBJ2-7; length: 14; size: few; D: NA; DNA: TGTGCCAGCAGCGTAGGGGTCAGCTCCTACGAGCAGTACTTC; CDR3: CASSVGVSSYEQYF
V: TRBV7-7; J: TRBJ2-3; length: 22; size: NA; D: TRBD2; DNA: TGTGCTAGCAGCTTAGGACCCTTCGGACTAGCGGGAGGGCTAGCTCACACAGATACGCAGTATTTT; CDR3: CASSLGPFGLAGGLAHTDTQYF
V: TRBV4-1; J: TRBJ2-3; length: 13; size: many; D: NA; DNA: TGCGCCAGCAGCCTAGGAGTTGCAGATACGCAGTATTTT; CDR3: CASSLGVADTQYF
V: TRBV20-1; J: TRBJ2-7; length: 13; size: few; D: NA; DNA: TGCAGTGCTAGAGATGGCAGGGAGTACGAGCAGTACTTC; CDR3: CSARDGREYEQYF
V: TRBV7-3; J: TRBJ2-2; length: 13; size: few; D: NA; DNA: TGTGCCAGCAGCTTAGTAGGCAGCGGGGAGCTGTTTTTT; CDR3: CASSLVGSGELFF
V: TRBV7-6; J: TRBJ2-1; length: 18; size: NA; D: TRBD1; DNA: TGTGCCAGCAGCCCCTTAGGGTCAGGGGGCGAGTTCTACAATGAGCAGTTCTTC; CDR3: CASSPLGSGGEFYNEQFF
V: TRBV30; J: TRBJ2-5; length: 15; size: NA; D: TRBD1; DNA: TGTGCCTGGAAAGTTGGTACAGGGGGCTTGGAGACCCAGTACTTC; CDR3: CAWKVGTGGLETQYF
V: TRBV21-1; J: TRBJ2-7; length: 15; size: NA; D: NA; DNA: TGTGCCAGCACCTCGGGACAGCCATCCTCCTACGAGCAGTACTTC; CDR3: CASTSGQPSSYEQYF
V: TRBV29-1; J: TRBJ2-7; length: 13; size: few; D: NA; DNA: TGCAGCGTTGAACAGGGGCAACGCTACGAGCAGTACTTC; CDR3: CSVEQGQRYEQYF
V: TRBV5-1; J: TRBJ2-2; length: 15; size: few; D: TRBD1; DNA: TGCGCCAGCACCGTGGACAGGGGTTATACCGGGGAGCTGTTTTTT; CDR3: CASTVDRGYTGELFF
V: TRBV11-2; J: TRBJ2-2; length: 16; size: NA; D: TRBD1; DNA: TGTGCCAGCAGCTGGGCCGGGACAGCGAACACCGGGGAGCTGTTTTTT; CDR3: CASSWAGTANTGELFF
V: TRBV24-1; J: TRBJ1-5; length: 14; size: NA; D: NA; DNA: TGTGCCACCAGTGATTTGAGGACAGATCAGCCCCAGCATTTT; CDR3: CATSDLRTDQPQHF
V: TRBV28; J: TRBJ2-5; length: 15; size: NA; D: TRBD1; DNA: TGTGCCAGCAGTCCACCCGGGACAGGGTTAGAGACCCAGTACTTC; CDR3: CASSPPGTGLETQYF
V: TRBV4-1; J: TRBJ2-7; length: 13; size: NA; D: NA; DNA: TGCGCCAGCAGCCCCACGAGGGCCTACGAGCAGTACTTC; CDR3: CASSPTRAYEQYF